The 20 T cell receptor beta chains reported below all come from one sample, sequenced in a study of cytomegalovirus exposure and HLA in healthy donors. Produced via immunoSEQ multiplex PCR; TCRdb's table is partial and in-frame only. Of about 68,000 clones listed, approximately 90% are singletons. The sequenced material came from PBMCs. Every receptor here comes from a man younger than 35 in good health and CMV-seronegative.

The genes are TRBV6-5 and TRBJ2-7, with TRBD1 identical over 8 bases. The CDR3 covers 15 residues. Losses at the gene ends were 2 bases for V and 2 bases for J; bases not matched to a gene: 5. Germline V gives CDR1 MNHEY, CDR2 SVGAGI. CDR3 residues: CASSYGQGATYEQYF. As DNA, the CDR3 is TGTGCCAGCAGTTACGGGCAGGGGGCAACCTACGAGCAGTACTTC.

This chain joins TRBV18 and TRBJ2-7; tentatively, D is TRBD2 (6 bases). The germline gives CDR1 KGHSH, CDR2 LQKENI. This CDR3 is built from 15 residues. V lost 2 bases and J lost 3, with 14 bases in between. This chain's CDR3 is CASSPALADDYEQYF. In DNA, the CDR3 is TGTGCCAGCTCACCAGCCTTAGCGGACGACTACGAGCAGTACTTC. Drawing the rest from reference TRBV18 and TRBJ2-7, the complete variable domain is NAGVMQNPRHLVRRRGQEARLRCSPMKGHSHVYWYRQLPEEGLKFMVYLQKENIIDESGMPKERFSAEFPKEGPSILRIQQVVRGDSAAYFCASSPALADDYEQYFGPGTRLTVT.

Worth noting for this clone: Other DNA variants within this sample encode the same CDR3. The gene calls are TRBV2 and TRBJ2-5; 15 bases line up with TRBD2. J lost 4 bases, V lost 0 bases, and 6 bases had no gene match. CDR3 length: 18 amino acids. Germline CDR1 and CDR2: SNHLY and FYNNEI. The CDR3 sequence is CASSEAWGLAGGGETQYF. Here the CDR3 DNA reads TGTGCCAGCAGTGAAGCTTGGGGACTAGCGGGGGGAGGAGAGACCCAGTACTTC.

This chain links TRBV5-4 with TRBJ2-5; the D gene is possibly TRBD2 (5 bases). The CDR3 totals 13 residues. In germline, CDR1 is SGHNT, CDR2 YYREEE (reference sequence). Deletions cut 4 bases from V and 3 bases from J, with 10 bases between. The CDR3 DNA reads as TGTGCCAGCAGCATCGGACTGGAAGAGACCCAGTACTTC. Amino acids: CASSIGLEETQYF.

The chain is built from TRBV15 and TRBJ2-3; possibly TRBD2 for D (6 bases). V lost 2 bases to trimming and J lost 1 base, with 13 bases between them. The CDR3 runs to 16 residues. Looked up from germline, CDR1 is LNHNV and CDR2 is YYDKDF (reference sequence). The CDR3 is CATSRIRPGGTDTQYF. In DNA form, the CDR3 reads TGTGCCACCAGCAGAATACGGCCGGGGGGCACAGATACGCAGTATTTT. The entire variable domain, with the rest obtained from reference TRBV15 and TRBJ2-3, is as follows: DAMVIQNPRYQVTQFGKPVTLSCSQTLNHNVMYWYQQKSSQAPKLLFHYYDKDFNNEADTPDNFQSRRPNTSFCFLDIRSPGLGDTAMYLCATSRIRPGGTDTQYFGPGTRLTVL.

The rearrangement links TRBV11-2 to TRBJ1-1, with D perhaps matching TRBD1 (6 bases). Germline CDR1 SGHAT, CDR2 FQNNGV. With 5 bases removed from V and 2 bases from J, the gap between germline ends came to 9 bases. This CDR3 comprises 13 residues. For the CDR3, the DNA is TGTGCCAGCAGCCAACAGGGTAACACTGAAGCTTTCTTT. Translation: CASSQQGNTEAFF.

The CDR3 region has the DNA TGTGCCAGCTCACCCCCCGACACATACAATGAGCAGTTCTTC. Protein: CASSPPDTYNEQFF. The chain couples TRBV18 to TRBJ2-1; D remains ambiguous. In germline, CDR1 is KGHSH, CDR2 LQKENI. CDR3 size: 14 residues. The V and J ends lost 3 bases and 4 bases respectively, with 10 bases between them.

The CDR3 DNA follows: TGCAGCGCTCGAGGAATCACAGATACGCAGTATTTT. Its translation is CSARGITDTQYF. The chain recombines TRBV29-1 with TRBJ2-3; no definite D call. Germline CDR1 is SQVTM and CDR2 is ANQGSEA. This CDR3 comprises 12 residues. Trimming shortened V by 7 bases and J by 2 bases, and 10 bases separated the two germline ends.

V gene TRBV2 combines with J gene TRBJ2-7; TRBD1 might be the D (6 bases). V dropped 4 bases and J dropped 0 bases, with 13 bases sitting between them. The germline V gene encodes CDR1 SNHLY and CDR2 FYNNEI. The CDR3 totals 15 residues. The CDR3 here is CASSARGQNSYEQYF. In DNA, the CDR3 is TGTGCCAGCAGTGCCCGCGGACAGAACTCCTACGAGCAGTACTTC.

J is TRBJ2-3 and V is TRBV27, with 14 bases that match TRBD2. There are 20 residues in the CDR3. The germline V gene has CDR1 MNHEY and CDR2 SMNVEV (reference sequence). The V and J ends lost 8 bases and 3 bases, in that order; junction bases with no gene match: 19. The CDR3 coding sequence is TGTGCCAGCGCGTCGACGACCGGGACTAGCGGGAGATGGGGGACAGATACGCAGTATTTT. The encoded protein is CASASTTGTSGRWGTDTQYF.

The count of this clone is one. J is TRBJ2-5 and V is TRBV14, with D hard to call. Germline CDR1 reads SGHDN; CDR2 reads FVKESK. The CDR3 runs 15 residues. V was shortened by 1 base and J by 5 bases, with 14 bases between the two germline ends. As DNA, the CDR3 is TGTGCCAGCAGCCAAGTACTCCCCGGTTCGGAGACCCAGTACTTC. Encoded protein: CASSQVLPGSETQYF.

The chain couples TRBV11-1 to TRBJ2-5; D remains unclear. V lost 5 bases, J lost 4 bases, and 14 bases lay in between. Germline loops: CDR1 SGHAT, CDR2 FQDESV (reference sequence). The CDR3 runs 14 residues. DNA of the CDR3: TGTGCCAGCAGCCGCCCGGAGTTCGGAGAGACCCAGTACTTC. Translating gives CASSRPEFGETQYF. Variable domain in full (rest from reference TRBV11-1 and TRBJ2-5): EAEVAQSPRYKITEKSQAVAFWCDPISGHATLYWYRQILGQGPELLVQFQDESVVDDSQLPKDRFSAERLKGVDSTLKIQPAELGDSAMYLCASSRPEFGETQYFGPGTRLLVL.

This clone has only one observation. J is TRBJ2-3 and V is TRBV7-3, with 7 positions matching TRBD2. The junction had 7 bases not matched to a gene; V was cut back by 5 bases and J by 5 bases. Germline V gene sequence: CDR1 SGHTA, CDR2 FQGTGA. The length of the CDR3 is 14 residues. As DNA, the CDR3 is TGTGCCAGCAGCGAGGCGGGAGTGGGAGATACGCAGTATTTT. It codes for CASSEAGVGDTQYF.

This chain uses TRBV28 with TRBJ2-3; 8 nucleotides match TRBD2. J gave up 5 bases and V 3 bases, and 10 bases lay outside the gene matches. Germline CDR1 and CDR2: MDHEN and SYDVKM. The CDR3 runs 16 residues. CDR3 sequence: CASSFLLSGGLDTQYF. In DNA, the CDR3 is TGTGCCAGCAGTTTCTTATTGAGCGGGGGCCTAGATACGCAGTATTTT. Looking up the rest from reference TRBV28 and TRBJ2-3 gives the full variable domain: DVKVTQSSRYLVKRTGEKVFLECVQDMDHENMFWYRQDPGLGLRLIYFSYDVKMKEKGDIPEGYSVSREKKERFSLILESASTNQTSMYLCASSFLLSGGLDTQYFGPGTRLTVL.

The chain recombines TRBV7-3 with TRBJ2-3; the D gene is possibly TRBD2 (6 bases). Per germline, CDR1 SGHTA and CDR2 FQGTGA. V shed 5 bases and J shed 0 bases, with 12 bases lying between them. CDR3 length: 15 amino acids. This chain's CDR3 is CASSPAAGSTDTQYF. The CDR3 nucleotides read TGTGCCAGCAGCCCCGCAGCGGGTAGCACAGATACGCAGTATTTT.

The chain carries TRBV7-9 and TRBJ1-1; no reliable D call. Trimming removed 0 bases at V and 6 bases at J, with 8 bases between. This CDR3 has 13 residues. Germline lookup yields CDR1 SEHNR and CDR2 FQNEAQ (reference sequence). This CDR3 reads CASSLAVAAEAFF. CDR3 nucleotides: TGTGCCAGCAGCTTAGCCGTGGCAGCTGAAGCTTTCTTT.

The chain is built from TRBV30 and TRBJ2-7; no definite D call. CDR1 GTSNPN and CDR2 SVGIG come from the germline V gene (reference sequence). The CDR3 contains 12 residues. The CDR3 nucleotides are TGTGGGTGTCAGGCGAGCTCCTACGAGCAGTACTTC. Translation gives CGCQASSYEQYF.

The rearrangement links TRBV7-8 to TRBJ2-7, with 7 bases aligning to TRBD2. The CDR3 totals 15 residues. Germline CDR1 is SGHVS and CDR2 is FQNEAQ. V dropped 1 base and J dropped 2; count of bases not matched to a gene: 5. CDR3 sequence: CASSLVAGATYEQYF. The CDR3 DNA follows: TGTGCCAGCAGCTTAGTGGCGGGAGCGACCTACGAGCAGTACTTC.

The rearrangement uses TRBV5-8 and TRBJ2-7; 7 bases align to TRBD1. The trim removed 0 bases at V and 5 bases at J, leaving 5 bases unmatched. This CDR3 comprises 14 residues. Germline V gives CDR1 SGHTS, CDR2 YDEGEE. The CDR3 region has the DNA TGTGCCAGCAGCTTGGGACAGGGCGACGACGAGCAGTACTTC. Translating it yields CASSLGQGDDEQYF.

The rearrangement uses TRBV29-1 and TRBJ2-2; D perhaps matches TRBD1 (5 bases). V lost 0 bases and J 1 base, leaving 6 bases between the germline ends. The length of the CDR3 is 14 residues. Germline V gene sequence: CDR1 SQVTM, CDR2 ANQGSEA. CDR3 amino acids: CSVEEGENTGELFF. DNA of the CDR3: TGCAGCGTTGAAGAAGGGGAGAACACCGGGGAGCTGTTTTTT.